This is a list of T cell receptor beta chains from one sample in a study of blood T cell repertoires in COVID-19. Here immunoSEQ multiplex PCR was the method, and the copy in TCRdb shows in-frame clones only, minus some. The sample lists about 140,000 clones, about four fifths occurring once. Sequenced material: peripheral blood. These receptors all stem from a woman older than 75 in a cohort sampled during active or convalescent COVID-19. The CDR3 runs from the conserved cysteine through the conserved F or W. A D gene is named only where the DNA matches it firmly. Size is stated for part of the rows, as once, few or many counts, or as a class when the clone is expanded.

clone size | J gene | D gene | CDR3 length | V gene | CDR3 DNA | CDR3 protein
NA | TRBJ2-7 | TRBD1 | 12 | TRBV5-1 | TGCGCCAGCAGCCCCGACAGGGTAGAGCAGTACTTC | CASSPDRVEQYF
NA | TRBJ1-1 | NA | 18 | TRBV24-1 | TGTGCCACCAGTGATTTTTGCGGGGATAGAGCCCTGAACACTGAAGCTTTCTTT | CATSDFCGDRALNTEAFF
NA | TRBJ2-6 | NA | 16 | TRBV30 | TGTGCCTGGAGCCAGGGCCCGGCGACTGGGGCCAACGTCCTGACTTTC | CAWSQGPATGANVLTF
few | TRBJ2-1 | NA | 13 | TRBV5-1 | TGCGCCAGCAGCTTGTCGGGGACACCCCCTACGTTCTTC | CASSLSGTPPTFF
NA | TRBJ1-2 | NA | 13 | TRBV5-1 | TGCGCCAGCAGCTTGGGGGAGAACTATGGCTACACCTTC | CASSLGENYGYTF
NA | TRBJ2-7 | TRBD2 | 15 | TRBV4-1 | TGCGCCAGCAGTCTTAAGGTAGCGGGGACCTACGAGCAGTACTTC | CASSLKVAGTYEQYF
NA | TRBJ2-5 | TRBD2 | 16 | TRBV7-6 | TGTGCCAGCAGCCCACGCGGGGGGGGCAGACAAGAGACCCAGTACTTC | CASSPRGGGRQETQYF
NA | TRBJ1-2 | TRBD1 | 13 | TRBV18 | TGTGCCAGCTCAACAGACAGGGGTTATGGCTACACCTTC | CASSTDRGYGYTF
once | TRBJ2-7 | NA | 13 | TRBV7-3 | TGTGCCAGCAGCTTAACCAGGGTAGCCGAGCAGTACTTC | CASSLTRVAEQYF
NA | TRBJ1-4 | TRBD1 | 15 | TRBV25-1 | TGTGCCAGCAGTCCCCCGGGACAGCTAAATGAAAAACTGTTTTTT | CASSPPGQLNEKLFF